This section outlines one T cell receptor beta chain sequence together with its context. This entry comes from a study of blood T cell repertoires in COVID-19. Only in-frame clones appear in the TCRdb table, and some are missing; sequencing was by immunoSEQ multiplex PCR. The table records 14,000 to 15,000 clones, 70% to 90% of them present only once. Per the germline V gene, CDR1 is PRHDT and CDR2 is FYEKMQ (reference sequence). Germline trimming cut 6 bases from V and 0 bases from J; bases unmatched to any gene: 6. This CDR3 is built from 16 residues. The material sequenced was peripheral blood. The chain recombines TRBV13 with TRBJ2-4; 9 bases map to TRBD1. The TCR originated in a human donor in a cohort sampled during active COVID-19. The CDR3 bases are TGTGCCAGCAGGTCGGGACAGGGCCTAGCCAAAAACATTCAGTACTTC. Its translation is CASRSGQGLAKNIQYF.